This is a list of T cell receptor beta chains from one sample in a study of T cells after yellow fever vaccination. TCRdb ran MiXCR on the 5' RACE reads and lists one entry per CDR3 protein. The table records around 350,000 distinct CDR3 sequences, 6.2% of them present only once. This material consisted of PBMCs, taken 5 days after the yellow fever booster vaccination. The source is a man between 25 and 39 years old who received the YFV17D yellow fever vaccine. Each CDR3 is given with its conserved first and last residue. D genes are given only for firm matches. Expanded clones are given a class, and other clones once, few, many or no size at all.

d_call: -; j_call: TRBJ1-4; v_call: TRBV6-1; clone_size: many; cdr3_nt: TGTGCCAGCAGATCCGGACAGAACCGAGAACTGTTTTTT; cdr3_aa: CASRSGQNRELFF
d_call: -; j_call: TRBJ1-1; v_call: TRBV28; clone_size: few; cdr3_nt: TGTGCCAGCAGATTGGGACAAGTGAACACTGAAGCTTTCTTT; cdr3_aa: CASRLGQVNTEAFF
d_call: TRBD2; j_call: TRBJ2-1; v_call: TRBV15; clone_size: few; cdr3_nt: TGTGCCACCAGCACTCCTCCGGGACTAGCGGGATGGTGGAGGTCCTACAATGAGCAGTTCTTC; cdr3_aa: CATSTPPGLAGWWRSYNEQFF
d_call: TRBD1; j_call: TRBJ1-2; v_call: TRBV28; clone_size: -; cdr3_nt: TGTGCCACTATCCGGACAGGGGGCTATGGCTACACCTTC; cdr3_aa: CATIRTGGYGYTF
d_call: -; j_call: TRBJ1-1; v_call: TRBV3-1; clone_size: -; cdr3_nt: TGTGCCAGCAGCCCTCCGACAGGTCGATTGGCCACTGAAGCTTTCTTT; cdr3_aa: CASSPPTGRLATEAFF
d_call: TRBD2; j_call: TRBJ2-7; v_call: TRBV25-1; clone_size: few; cdr3_nt: TGTGCCAGCAGTGCGCTAGCGGGAGTTTACGAGCAGTACTTC; cdr3_aa: CASSALAGVYEQYF
d_call: -; j_call: TRBJ2-1; v_call: TRBV28; clone_size: few; cdr3_nt: TGTGCCAGCAGTTCCGTTAGGGACCAGGGCAATGAGCAGTTCTTC; cdr3_aa: CASSSVRDQGNEQFF
d_call: -; j_call: TRBJ2-7; v_call: TRBV30; clone_size: many; cdr3_nt: TGTGCCTGGAGTAGCGGGCCCAATTCCTACGAGCAGTACTTC; cdr3_aa: CAWSSGPNSYEQYF
d_call: -; j_call: TRBJ2-1; v_call: TRBV7-3; clone_size: many; cdr3_nt: TGTGCCAGCAGCTTAACGGACGGCTCCTACAATGAGCAGTTCTTC; cdr3_aa: CASSLTDGSYNEQFF
d_call: -; j_call: TRBJ2-1; v_call: TRBV29-1; clone_size: -; cdr3_nt: TGCAGCGGCCCCCTGGGGAAATTCAATGAGCAGTTCTTC; cdr3_aa: CSGPLGKFNEQFF
d_call: -; j_call: TRBJ2-7; v_call: TRBV2; clone_size: many; cdr3_nt: TGTGCCAGCAGCAAGGCGAGCCCGAGCTCCTACGAGCAGTACTTC; cdr3_aa: CASSKASPSSYEQYF
d_call: -; j_call: TRBJ2-7; v_call: TRBV3-1; clone_size: -; cdr3_nt: TGTGCCAGCAGCCAAGGGGCGGGAACCGAGCAGTACTTC; cdr3_aa: CASSQGAGTEQYF
d_call: TRBD2; j_call: TRBJ2-3; v_call: TRBV6-9; clone_size: many; cdr3_nt: TGTGCCAGCAGTTATTATCGCAGTAGGGCGGGAGGGCCTGGTGGCACAGATACGCAGTATTTT; cdr3_aa: CASSYYRSRAGGPGGTDTQYF
d_call: -; j_call: TRBJ1-2; v_call: TRBV29-1; clone_size: few; cdr3_nt: TGCAGCGTTGACCGGGGAACCTATGGCTACACCTTC; cdr3_aa: CSVDRGTYGYTF